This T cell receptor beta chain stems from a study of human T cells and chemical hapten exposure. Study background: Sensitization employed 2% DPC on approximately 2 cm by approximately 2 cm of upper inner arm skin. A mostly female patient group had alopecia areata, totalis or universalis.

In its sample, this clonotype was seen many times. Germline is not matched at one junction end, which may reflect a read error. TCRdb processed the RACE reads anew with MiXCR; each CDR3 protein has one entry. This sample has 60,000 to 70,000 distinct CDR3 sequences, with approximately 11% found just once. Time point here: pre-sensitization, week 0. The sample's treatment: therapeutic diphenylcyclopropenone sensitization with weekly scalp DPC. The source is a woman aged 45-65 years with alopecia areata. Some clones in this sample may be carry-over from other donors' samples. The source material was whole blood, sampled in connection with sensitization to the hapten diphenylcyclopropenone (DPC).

This chain's CDR3 is CASSFEGQGFF. CDR3 DNA sequence: TGTGCCAGCAGTTTCGAGGGACAGGGGTTTTTT. J is TRBJ2-3 and V is TRBV28; 10 positions match TRBD1. From germline, CDR1 is MDHEN and CDR2 SYDVKM. This CDR3 spans 11 amino acids.